This T cell receptor beta chain was identified in a study of response to subunit inactivated influenza vaccine. One entry per CDR3 protein results from TCRdb running MiXCR on the RT-PCR reads. The sample includes 600,000 to 850,000 distinct CDR3 sequences, 11% to 15% of them seen just once. V was clipped by 6 bases and J by 12 bases; unmatched bases: 16. This CDR3 is built from 15 residues. Sequencing used PBMCs from blood, obtained approximately 15 days before vaccination. This receptor was obtained from a man aged 45-60 years who received an inactivated influenza vaccine. The chain recombines TRBV12-3 or TRBV12-4 with TRBJ2-4, with TRBD2 identical over 8 bases. For the CDR3, the DNA is TGTGCCAGCAGCCAGAGCCGGGGCGGGGGGCCAACTCAGTACTTC. This codes for CASSQSRGGGPTQYF.